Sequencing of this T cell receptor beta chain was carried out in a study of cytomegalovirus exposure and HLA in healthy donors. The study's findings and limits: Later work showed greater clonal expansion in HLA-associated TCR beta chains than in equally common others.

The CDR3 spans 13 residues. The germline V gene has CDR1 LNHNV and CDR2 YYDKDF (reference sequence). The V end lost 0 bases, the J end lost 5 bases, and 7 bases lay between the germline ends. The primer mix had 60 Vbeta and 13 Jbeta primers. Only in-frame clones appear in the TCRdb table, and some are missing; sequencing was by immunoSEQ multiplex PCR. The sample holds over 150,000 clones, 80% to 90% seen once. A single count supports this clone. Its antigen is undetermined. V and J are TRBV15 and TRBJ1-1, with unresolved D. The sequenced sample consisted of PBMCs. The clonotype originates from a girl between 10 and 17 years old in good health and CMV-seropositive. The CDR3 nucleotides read TGTGCCACCAGCAGAGAATGGCAGACTGAAGCTTTCTTT. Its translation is CATSREWQTEAFF.